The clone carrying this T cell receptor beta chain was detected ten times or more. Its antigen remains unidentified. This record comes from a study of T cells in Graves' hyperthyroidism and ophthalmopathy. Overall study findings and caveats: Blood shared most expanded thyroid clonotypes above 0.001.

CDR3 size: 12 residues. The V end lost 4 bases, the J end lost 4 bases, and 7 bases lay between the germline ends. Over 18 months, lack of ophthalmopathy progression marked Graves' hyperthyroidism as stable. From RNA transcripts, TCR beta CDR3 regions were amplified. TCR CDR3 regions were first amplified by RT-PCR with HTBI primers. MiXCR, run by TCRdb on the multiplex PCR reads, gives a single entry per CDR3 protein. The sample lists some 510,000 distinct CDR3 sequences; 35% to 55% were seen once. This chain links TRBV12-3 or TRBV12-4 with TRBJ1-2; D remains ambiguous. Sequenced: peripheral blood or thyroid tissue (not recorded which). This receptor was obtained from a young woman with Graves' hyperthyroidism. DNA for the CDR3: TGTGCCAGCAGTTACGGGTCCTATGGCTACACCTTC. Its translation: CASSYGSYGYTF.